In this sample, the clone carrying this T cell receptor (beta chain) turned up many times. From about 0.4 ug of RNA, a library with molecular barcoded alpha/delta and beta/gamma adaptors was made. TCRdb passed the reads through MiXCR, listing each CDR3 protein once. The data hold approximately 90,000 distinct CDR3 sequences, with 9% to 15% observed a single time. These data belong to a study of read filtering for tumor transcriptome and immune sequencing. CDR1 and CDR2 from the germline V gene are SGHRS and YFSETQ. The CDR3 has 16 residues. V lost 4 bases and J lost 4; bases outside the gene matches: 10.

The chain recombines TRBV5-1 with TRBJ2-2; 7 bases are shared with TRBD2. This clonotype originated in a donor at least 40 years old with multiple myeloma. Sequenced: a population of CD138-negative cells sorted from bone marrow. CDR3 in DNA: TGCGCCAGCAGCAAAGCCGGCGGACTAGGCACCGGGGAGCTGTTTTTT. This translates into CASSKAGGLGTGELFF.